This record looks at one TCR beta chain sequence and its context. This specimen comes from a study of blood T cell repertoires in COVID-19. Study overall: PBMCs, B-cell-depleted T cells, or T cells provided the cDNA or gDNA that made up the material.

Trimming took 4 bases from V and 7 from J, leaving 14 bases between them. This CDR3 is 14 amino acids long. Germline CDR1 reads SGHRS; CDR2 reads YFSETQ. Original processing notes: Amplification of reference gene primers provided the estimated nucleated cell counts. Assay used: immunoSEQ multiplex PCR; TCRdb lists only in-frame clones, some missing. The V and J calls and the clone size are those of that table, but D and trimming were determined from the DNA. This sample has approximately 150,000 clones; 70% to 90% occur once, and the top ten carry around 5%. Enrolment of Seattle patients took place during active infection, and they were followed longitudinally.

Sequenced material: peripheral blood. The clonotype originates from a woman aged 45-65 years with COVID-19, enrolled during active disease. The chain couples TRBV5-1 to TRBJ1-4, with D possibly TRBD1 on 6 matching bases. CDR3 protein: CASSLQGMGEKLFF. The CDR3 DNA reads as TGCGCCAGCAGCCTACAGGGAATGGGTGAAAAACTGTTTTTT.